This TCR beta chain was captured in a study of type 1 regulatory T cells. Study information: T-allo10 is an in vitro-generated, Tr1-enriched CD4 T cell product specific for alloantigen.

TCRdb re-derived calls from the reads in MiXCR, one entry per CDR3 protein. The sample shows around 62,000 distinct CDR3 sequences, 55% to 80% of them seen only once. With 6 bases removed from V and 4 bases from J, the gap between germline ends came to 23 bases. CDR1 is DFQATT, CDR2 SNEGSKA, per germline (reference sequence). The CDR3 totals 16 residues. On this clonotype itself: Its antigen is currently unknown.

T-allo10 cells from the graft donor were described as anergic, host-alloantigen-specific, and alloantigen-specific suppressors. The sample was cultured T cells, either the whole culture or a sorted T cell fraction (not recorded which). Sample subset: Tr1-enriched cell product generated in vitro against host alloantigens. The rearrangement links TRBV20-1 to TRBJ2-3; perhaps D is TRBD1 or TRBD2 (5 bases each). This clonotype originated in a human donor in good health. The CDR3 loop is CSASYFQGVLPDTQYF. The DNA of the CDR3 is TGCAGTGCCTCCTACTTCCAGGGAGTTCTTCCAGATACGCAGTATTTT.